These 6 T cell receptor beta chains share one sample of origin, sequenced in a study of shared clonotypes between healthy human individuals (dated by TCRdb to the early 2020s). Library preparation employed the immunoSEQ multiplex PCR assay. What TCRdb holds here is the immuneACCESS table cut down to in-frame rearrangements. Part of the clones is not present; checked against another copy, under half of the missing clones reflect an unresolved V gene, and the others are unexplained. The table for this sample lists about 480,000 clones; 70% to 80% of them were counted only once. The ten largest clones represent roughly 13% of the sample. Sample: PBMCs. These receptors came from a woman in her thirties or forties in good health. Some clones in this sample may be carry-over from other donors' samples.

This clone is a singleton in its sample. V and J are TRBV7-3 and TRBJ2-2; D may correspond to TRBD1 or TRBD2 (5 bases each). The CDR3 extends over 17 amino acids. Germline CDR1 and CDR2: SGHTA and FQGTGA. V gave up 0 bases and J gave up 1 base, with 12 bases separating them. CDR3 amino acids: CASSLTGTRMNTGELFF. The CDR3 DNA reads TGTGCCAGCAGCTTAACCGGGACCCGTATGAACACCGGGGAGCTGTTTTTT. Together with reference TRBV7-3 and TRBJ2-2, the CDR3 gives the full variable domain: GAGVSQTPSNKVTEKGKYVELRCDPISGHTALYWYRQSLGQGPEFLIYFQGTGAADDSGLPNDRFFAVRPEGSVSTLKIQRTERGDSAVYLCASSLTGTRMNTGELFFGEGSRLTVL.

The chain employs TRBV5-6 and TRBJ2-6, with D unresolved. In germline, CDR1 is SGHDT, CDR2 YYEEEE. There are 14 residues in the CDR3. The V end was cut by 4 bases, the J end by 0 bases, with 5 bases between. The CDR3 sequence: CASSTHSGANVLTF. In DNA form, the CDR3 reads TGTGCCAGCAGCACCCACTCTGGGGCCAACGTCCTGACTTTC. The variable domain in full, with the rest retrieved from reference TRBV5-6 and TRBJ2-6, is DAGVTQSPTHLIKTRGQQVTLRCSPKSGHDTVSWYQQALGQGPQFIFQYYEEEERQRGNFPDRFSGHQFPNYSSELNVNALLLGDSALYLCASSTHSGANVLTFGAGSRLTVL.

In the case of this clone: This CDR3 is also generated by other DNA sequences in the sample. The V call is TRBV27, the J call TRBJ2-2; maybe TRBD1 (5 bases). From germline, CDR1 is MNHEY and CDR2 SMNVEV (reference sequence). Trimming took 6 bases from V and 5 from J, leaving 10 bases between them. CDR3 length: 13 residues. The CDR3 DNA reads TGTGCCAGCAGCCTGGGGCGGACCGGGGAGCTGTTTTTT. Translated: CASSLGRTGELFF.

The chain is built from TRBV9 and TRBJ2-5; 8 bases map to TRBD1. CDR1 is SGDLS, CDR2 YYNGEE, per germline. V shed 2 bases and J 5 bases; nucleotides not matched to a gene: 8. The CDR3 covers 15 residues. This CDR3 reads CASSVGGQAWETQYF. In nucleotides, the CDR3 is TGTGCCAGCAGCGTGGGGGGACAGGCCTGGGAGACCCAGTACTTC. The variable domain in full, completed from reference TRBV9 and TRBJ2-5, reads DSGVTQTPKHLITATGQRVTLRCSPRSGDLSVYWYQQSLDQGLQFLIQYYNGEERAKGNILERFSAQQFPDLHSELNLSSLELGDSALYFCASSVGGQAWETQYFGPGTRLLVL.

The chain carries TRBV27 and TRBJ1-2; D gene ambiguous. Germline V gene sequence: CDR1 MNHEY, CDR2 SMNVEV (reference sequence). The V end lost 5 bases, the J end lost 2 bases, and 12 bases lay between the germline ends. This CDR3 has 14 amino acids. This chain's CDR3 is CASSPGKGNYGYTF. The CDR3 bases are TGTGCCAGCAGTCCCGGGAAGGGAAACTATGGCTACACCTTC.

This chain joins TRBV19 and TRBJ2-2; 9 positions agree with TRBD2. Looked up from germline, CDR1 is LNHDA and CDR2 is SQIVND (reference sequence). The CDR3 has 13 amino acids. The V gene end was trimmed by 9 bases and the J gene end by 6 bases; junction bases not matched to a gene: 5. Here the CDR3 DNA reads TGTGCCAGCCCGGGACTAGCCCCCGGGGAGCTGTTTTTT. It specifies CASPGLAPGELFF.